The 18 T cell receptor beta chains in this list originate from one sample, sequenced in a study of regulatory T cells in long-lasting Graves disease. Construction of the TCR beta libraries employed iRepertoire HTBI primers in conjunction with Arm-PCR of CDR3 regions. TCRdb analysed the multiplex PCR reads with MiXCR anew, one entry per CDR3 protein. The sample shows about 620,000 distinct CDR3 sequences, roughly 15% of them seen only once. Time point of the sample: newly diagnosed GD, antithyroid drugs for less than 3 months. Preparation of the TCR library used RNA extracted from PBMCs. These same data were also listed under a study on T cells in Graves' hyperthyroidism and ophthalmopathy.

The sequencing used peripheral blood mononuclear cells (PBMCs), collected at new diagnosis, from a patient treated with antithyroid drugs. The receptors were gathered from a woman in her thirties with Graves disease.

This sequence joins TRBV28 and TRBJ1-2, with D perhaps matching TRBD1 (5 bases). V lost 7 bases to trimming and J lost 11 bases, with 17 bases between them. Germline CDR1 MDHEN, CDR2 SYDVKM. This CDR3 region has 12 residues. This CDR3 reads CASISGGGLYTF. Written as DNA, the CDR3 is TGTGCCAGCATCTCTGGGGGGGGTCTTTACACCTTC.

This clonotype was counted a few times. The chain links TRBV9 to TRBJ2-7; no firm D call. The ends were cut back, 0 bases at V and 1 base at J, with 11 bases in the middle. This CDR3 comprises 15 residues. Germline loops: CDR1 SGDLS, CDR2 YYNGEE. The CDR3 nucleotides are TGTGCCAGCAGCGTAGGTTGGTCGAATTCCTACGAGCAGTACTTC. Its translation is CASSVGWSNSYEQYF. Complete variable domain (other parts from reference TRBV9 and TRBJ2-7): DSGVTQTPKHLITATGQRVTLRCSPRSGDLSVYWYQQSLDQGLQFLIQYYNGEERAKGNILERFSAQQFPDLHSELNLSSLELGDSALYFCASSVGWSNSYEQYFGPGTRLTVT.

Ten or more counts support this clonotype. This chain joins TRBV27 and TRBJ1-1; 8 bases map to TRBD1. The CDR3 covers 15 residues. V was pared by 3 bases and J by 1 base, with 4 bases of the junction left unmatched. The V gene's germline CDR1 is MNHEY and CDR2 SMNVEV (reference sequence). The CDR3 protein is CASSLSQGANTEAFF. As DNA, the CDR3 is TGTGCCAGCAGTTTGTCGCAGGGGGCGAACACTGAAGCTTTCTTT.

In this sample, this clonotype turned up many times. The chain combines TRBV9 with TRBJ1-2; D is possibly TRBD1 (5 bases). The CDR3 sequence is 14 residues long. The V end lost 2 bases, the J end lost 4 bases, and 12 bases lay between the germline ends. CDR1 is SGDLS and CDR2 is YYNGEE in the germline V gene. This CDR3 is CASSVGDGTYGYTF. The CDR3 DNA follows: TGTGCCAGCAGCGTCGGGGACGGGACCTATGGCTACACCTTC.

This clonotype was seen repeatedly, ten times or more. The chain is built from TRBV7-8 and TRBJ2-7; 7 bases fit TRBD1. After removal of 5 bases from V and 5 bases from J, the junction contained 9 bases not matched to a gene. Germline V gives CDR1 SGHVS, CDR2 FQNEAQ. This CDR3 spans 14 amino acids. CDR3 sequence reads: CASSPTGQVNEQYF. Written as DNA, the CDR3 is TGTGCCAGCAGCCCAACAGGACAGGTAAACGAGCAGTACTTC.

This clonotype occurred a few times. The chain couples TRBV20-1 to TRBJ2-3; possible D gene TRBD1, 6 bases. The CDR3 sequence is 13 residues long. V was cut by 5 bases and J by 0 bases, with 9 bases left in between. CDR1 DFQATT and CDR2 SNEGSKA come from the germline V gene (reference sequence). The CDR3 coding sequence is TGCAGTGCTGGGGGCCAGAGCACAGATACGCAGTATTTT. Protein sequence: CSAGGQSTDTQYF.

This clonotype was counted many times. The chain has TRBV5-1 and TRBJ1-1; D ambiguous. The V end lost 0 bases, the J end lost 1 base, and 10 bases lay between the germline ends. The germline V gene encodes CDR1 SGHRS and CDR2 YFSETQ. The CDR3 totals 15 residues. Here the CDR3 reads CASSLGVEGNTEAFF. The CDR3, as DNA: TGCGCCAGCAGCTTGGGTGTGGAGGGGAACACTGAAGCTTTCTTT.

This clonotype has a handful of counts. For the CDR3, the DNA is TGTGCCAGCAGCTTTTGGGACCAGCGGGCTTACAATGAGCAGTTCTTC. Its translation is CASSFWDQRAYNEQFF. J is TRBJ2-1 and V is TRBV7-9; D perhaps matches TRBD2 (6 bases). CDR3 size: 16 residues. Germline CDR1 reads SEHNR; CDR2 reads FQNEAQ (reference sequence). V gave up 3 bases and J gave up 4 bases, with 16 bases separating them.

This clonotype has just a few counts. The J gene is TRBJ2-1, the V gene TRBV5-5, with D possibly TRBD2 on 5 matching bases. Germline V lookup: CDR1 SGHKS, CDR2 YYEKEE (reference sequence). With 1 base removed from V and 4 bases from J, the gap between germline ends came to 18 bases. The length of the CDR3 is 17 residues. CDR3 loop: CASSLRRAGGPYNEQFF. The CDR3 bases are TGTGCCAGCAGCTTGAGACGGGCGGGCGGGCCGTACAATGAGCAGTTCTTC.

This clonotype was observed many times. The CDR3 bases are TGTGCCAGCAGTGCCTTAGAGGGCTACACCTTC. Its translation is CASSALEGYTF. The rearrangement joins TRBV28 to TRBJ1-2, with D unresolved. Germline values: CDR1 MDHEN, CDR2 SYDVKM. The V gene lost 5 bases and the J gene lost 8 bases, with 9 bases spanning the gap. This CDR3 contains 11 residues.

J is TRBJ2-3 and V is TRBV29-1; D unclear. V was cut by 6 bases and J by 0 bases, with 13 bases left in between. The germline V gene encodes CDR1 SQVTM and CDR2 ANQGSEA. The CDR3 spans 14 residues. The chain's CDR3 is CSVLTTRSTDTQYF. The CDR3 nucleotides are TGCAGCGTGCTGACAACCCGGAGCACAGATACGCAGTATTTT.

The table lists this clonotype with a few counts. The V call is TRBV14, the J call TRBJ1-5; TRBD1 is a possible D gene (5 bases). This CDR3 contains 15 residues. Trimming removed 2 bases from V and 7 bases from J, with 15 bases in between. In germline, CDR1 is SGHDN, CDR2 FVKESK. CDR3 region: CASSQKGKRRQPQHF. In DNA form, the CDR3 reads TGTGCCAGCAGCCAAAAGGGGAAAAGGAGACAGCCCCAGCATTTT.

This clonotype was seen ten or more times. This chain links TRBV11-2 with TRBJ2-7; D is undetermined. This CDR3 contains 13 residues. V lost 5 bases and J lost 3, with 11 bases in between. CDR1 is SGHAT, CDR2 FQNNGV, per germline. In DNA, the CDR3 is TGTGCCAGCAGCCCGCTCCGCAACTACGAGCAGTACTTC. Its translation: CASSPLRNYEQYF.

The rearrangement links TRBV12-3 or TRBV12-4 to TRBJ1-5, with 8 bases identical to TRBD1. The V gene end was trimmed by 5 bases and the J gene end by 10 bases; junction bases not matched to a gene: 10. The CDR3 extends over 14 amino acids. The CDR3, as DNA: TGTGCCAGCAGTCCTGGACAGGGCCTTCAACCCCAGCATTTT. This gives the protein CASSPGQGLQPQHF.

This chain uses TRBV7-3 with TRBJ1-3; TRBD1 is a possible D gene (5 bases). The CDR3 is 17 amino acids. V gave up 5 bases and J gave up 2 bases, with 19 bases separating them. Germline loops: CDR1 SGHTA, CDR2 FQGTGA. The CDR3 reads CASSPRRPTGPGNTIYF. DNA of the CDR3: TGTGCCAGCAGCCCGAGGAGACCTACAGGTCCTGGAAACACCATATATTTT. Drawing the rest from reference TRBV7-3 and TRBJ1-3, the complete variable domain is GAGVSQTPSNKVTEKGKYVELRCDPISGHTALYWYRQSLGQGPEFLIYFQGTGAADDSGLPNDRFFAVRPEGSVSTLKIQRTERGDSAVYLCASSPRRPTGPGNTIYFGEGSWLTVV.

V gene TRBV10-3 combines with J gene TRBJ2-6; TRBD1 agrees at 7 bases. Germline CDR1 and CDR2: ENHRY and SYGVKD. This CDR3 contains 17 residues. With 0 bases clipped from V and 2 bases from J, the junction kept 4 bases outside the gene matches. CDR3 residues: CAISESNRGAGANVLTF. The CDR3 coding sequence is TGTGCCATCAGTGAGTCGAACAGGGGAGCTGGGGCCAACGTCCTGACTTTC.

This clonotype was seen repeatedly, ten times or more. The chain carries TRBV5-1 and TRBJ2-7; D is possibly TRBD2 (6 bases). The CDR3 length is 14 residues. Trimming pared 1 base from V and 2 bases from J, leaving 10 bases between. Germline V gene data show CDR1 as SGHRS and CDR2 as YFSETQ. CDR3 coding DNA: TGCGCCAGCAGCTTGTACCCGGGAGCCTACGAGCAGTACTTC. Protein sequence: CASSLYPGAYEQYF.

This clonotype was counted a few times. The chain carries TRBV5-1 and TRBJ1-4; no reliable D call. Trimming left V 7 bases short and J 12 bases short, with 19 bases between. Germline V lookup: CDR1 SGHRS, CDR2 YFSETQ. The CDR3 extends over 13 amino acids. The CDR3 is CASHEPGSKELFF. CDR3 sequence (DNA): TGCGCCAGCCACGAGCCGGGATCTAAAGAACTGTTTTTT. The full variable domain, with the rest looked up from reference TRBV5-1 and TRBJ1-4, is KAGVTQTPRYLIKTRGQQVTLSCSPISGHRSVSWYQQTPGQGLQFLFEYFSETQRNKGNFPGRFSGRQFSNSRSEMNVSTLELGDSALYLCASHEPGSKELFFGSGTQLSVL.